Listed below are T cell receptor beta chains from one sample, sequenced in a study of cytomegalovirus exposure and HLA in healthy donors. TCRdb's copy holds only in-frame clones and misses some; the assay was immunoSEQ multiplex PCR. The sample includes approximately 240,000 clones, roughly 91% seen only once; the top ten take roughly 1%. Sequencing input: PBMCs. The receptors derive from a woman aged 18-35 years in good health and CMV-seronegative. CDR3s include the opening cysteine and the closing phenylalanine or tryptophan. Each record gives: D gene, clone size, V gene, J gene, CDR3 protein, CDR3 DNA. The D gene is left open where the match is weak. Clone size appears in some rows only: once, few, many, or a class for an expanded clone.

.	.	TRBV30	TRBJ2-2	CAWSSGGLNTGELFF	TGTGCCTGGAGTTCTGGAGGATTGAACACCGGGGAGCTGTTTTTT
TRBD2	.	TRBV7-2	TRBJ2-7	CASSPRPTSGGYYEQYF	TGTGCCAGCAGCCCACGTCCCACTAGCGGGGGATACTACGAGCAGTACTTC
.	.	TRBV5-4	TRBJ2-7	CASSFIYEQYF	TGTGCCAGCAGCTTTATCTACGAGCAGTACTTC
TRBD2	.	TRBV7-7	TRBJ2-3	CASSPQRGSTDTQYF	TGTGCCAGCAGCCCCCAGCGGGGAAGCACAGATACGCAGTATTTT
TRBD1	.	TRBV19	TRBJ2-1	CASIPRGDRDEQFF	TGTGCCAGTATTCCTCGGGGGGACAGGGATGAGCAGTTCTTC
TRBD1	.	TRBV6-4	TRBJ1-6	CASSDPMVFGQGNSPLHF	TGTGCCAGCAGTGACCCCATGGTATTCGGACAGGGTAATTCACCCCTCCACTTT
.	once	TRBV4-1	TRBJ1-2	CASSQDIGGNGYTF	TGCGCCAGCAGCCAAGATATAGGAGGGAATGGCTACACCTTC
.	.	TRBV27	TRBJ1-1	CASSPSYFEQGAVTEAFF	TGTGCCAGCAGTCCATCCTACTTCGAACAGGGTGCGGTCACTGAAGCTTTCTTT
.	.	TRBV6-5	TRBJ2-3	CASSYQQGGTDTQYF	TGTGCCAGCAGTTACCAACAGGGAGGCACAGATACGCAGTATTTT
TRBD1	.	TRBV15	TRBJ1-5	CATSRIDRGSNQPQHF	TGTGCCACCAGCAGGATAGACAGGGGTAGCAATCAGCCCCAGCATTTT
.	.	TRBV9	TRBJ2-7	CASSVEGGTDEQYF	TGTGCCAGCAGCGTAGAAGGGGGTACCGACGAGCAGTACTTC
TRBD2	few	TRBV4-1	TRBJ2-1	CASSQLTPRTSGRSSSYNEQFF	TGCGCCAGCAGCCAGCTCACCCCTCGGACTAGCGGGAGATCGAGCTCCTACAATGAGCAGTTCTTC
TRBD1	.	TRBV5-4	TRBJ2-1	CASSPHPMTGVNEQFF	TGTGCCAGCAGCCCACACCCTATGACAGGGGTAAATGAGCAGTTCTTC
.	.	TRBV7-9	TRBJ1-1	CASSGAMNTEAFF	TGTGCCAGCAGCGGAGCCATGAACACTGAAGCTTTCTTT
TRBD1	.	TRBV15	TRBJ1-4	CATSRVEGQINEKLFF	TGTGCCACCAGCAGAGTGGAGGGACAGATAAATGAAAAACTGTTTTTT
.	.	TRBV5-1	TRBJ1-1	CASSAGTMNTEAFF	TGCGCCAGCAGCGCAGGGACAATGAACACTGAAGCTTTCTTT
.	.	TRBV7-6	TRBJ1-4	CASSVNRLNEKLFF	TGTGCCAGCAGCGTTAACAGGCTTAATGAAAAACTGTTTTTT
.	.	TRBV29-1	TRBJ2-7	CSVVPDRPEQYF	TGCAGCGTTGTTCCTGACAGACCCGAGCAGTACTTC
.	.	TRBV11-2	TRBJ1-2	CASSSTGGGKGYTF	TGTGCCAGCAGCTCCACCGGGGGGGGTAAGGGCTACACCTTC
.	.	TRBV6-4	TRBJ2-1	CASSDSTGALIHNEQFF	TGTGCCAGCAGTGACTCGACGGGAGCCCTCATTCACAATGAGCAGTTCTTC
.	.	TRBV5-1	TRBJ1-4	CASRVDRLNEKLFF	TGCGCCAGCAGGGTCGACAGGCTTAATGAAAAACTGTTTTTT
.	.	TRBV5-5	TRBJ2-7	CASSFPDRAYEQYF	TGTGCCAGCAGCTTCCCGGACAGAGCCTACGAGCAGTACTTC
TRBD2	.	TRBV4-3	TRBJ2-7	CASSQELAGLHEQYF	TGCGCCAGCAGCCAAGAACTAGCGGGATTGCACGAGCAGTACTTC
TRBD1	.	TRBV29-1	TRBJ1-1	CSVPGRQGANTEAFF	TGCAGCGTTCCCGGTCGACAGGGGGCGAACACTGAAGCTTTCTTT
.	.	TRBV18	TRBJ2-5	CASSPSYGVQETQYF	TGTGCCAGCTCCCCATCTTACGGAGTACAAGAGACCCAGTACTTC
.	few	TRBV4-3	TRBJ2-7	CASSQVTGSYEQYF	TGCGCCAGCAGCCAAGTAACAGGATCCTACGAGCAGTACTTC
TRBD2	once	TRBV6-5	TRBJ2-5	CASRGSGGVFQYF	TGTGCCAGCAGGGGAAGCGGGGGGGTTTTTCAGTACTTC
.	.	TRBV21-1	TRBJ2-7	CASSKGFCGAYEQYF	TGTGCCAGCAGCAAAGGATTTTGCGGTGCCTACGAGCAGTACTTC
.	.	TRBV29-1	TRBJ2-5	CSTRLVLQETQYF	TGCAGCACCCGACTAGTCCTACAAGAGACCCAGTACTTC
.	.	TRBV7-9	TRBJ2-7	CSSSSRKAEQYF	TGTTCCAGCAGCTCCAGGAAGGCGGAGCAGTACTTC
TRBD1	few	TRBV6-6	TRBJ1-4	CASSDRVKLFF	TGTGCCAGCAGTGACAGGGTAAAACTGTTTTTT
TRBD1	.	TRBV5-1	TRBJ2-5	CASTPDRGGQTQYF	TGCGCCAGCACCCCCGACAGGGGTGGTCAGACCCAGTACTTC
.	few	TRBV2	TRBJ2-3	CASSETSNLSTDTQYF	TGTGCCAGCAGTGAAACCAGTAACCTGAGCACAGATACGCAGTATTTT
TRBD2	.	TRBV6-1	TRBJ2-3	CASSEFERLAEDTQYF	TGTGCCAGCAGTGAATTTGAGAGACTAGCGGAAGATACGCAGTATTTT
TRBD2	.	TRBV6-6	TRBJ2-5	CASSPSGTSGEKTQYF	TGTGCCAGCAGCCCCTCCGGGACTAGCGGGGAAAAGACCCAGTACTTC
TRBD1	.	TRBV5-1	TRBJ2-3	CASRIPYRRGGDTQYF	TGCGCCAGCAGGATCCCCTATAGAAGAGGGGGCGATACGCAGTATTTT
TRBD2	once	TRBV6-5	TRBJ2-5	CASSSGGIQETQYF	TGTGCCAGCTCTAGCGGGGGGATCCAAGAGACCCAGTACTTC
.	.	TRBV6-5	TRBJ2-4	CASSYSRQGSRNIQYF	TGTGCCAGCAGTTACTCGAGGCAGGGAAGCAGGAACATTCAGTACTTC
.	once	TRBV19	TRBJ2-1	CASSLAIGTYNEQFF	TGTGCCAGTAGCCTAGCAATCGGCACCTACAATGAGCAGTTCTTC
.	.	TRBV18	TRBJ1-2	CASSPGPPSYTF	TGTGCCAGCTCACCGGGGCCCCCTAGCTACACCTTC
.	.	TRBV9	TRBJ2-1	CASSEQGGSLSYEQFF	TGTGCCAGCAGCGAACAGGGAGGGTCGTTATCATATGAGCAGTTCTTC
TRBD2	once	TRBV27	TRBJ2-7	CASSPGLAGLEQYF	TGTGCCAGCAGTCCGGGACTAGCGGGCCTAGAGCAGTACTTC
.	.	TRBV7-3	TRBJ2-2	CASGNTGELFF	TGTGCCAGCGGCAACACCGGGGAGCTGTTTTTT
TRBD1	.	TRBV18	TRBJ1-4	CASSLGQATNEKLFF	TGTGCCAGCTCTCTGGGACAGGCAACTAATGAAAAACTGTTTTTT
.	.	TRBV9	TRBJ2-1	CASSAGDNEQFF	TGTGCCAGCAGCGCGGGGGACAATGAGCAGTTCTTC
.	.	TRBV4-1	TRBJ1-2	CASSQDPGMGAWNGYTF	TGCGCCAGCAGCCAAGATCCGGGAATGGGGGCTTGGAATGGCTACACCTTC
.	.	TRBV11-2	TRBJ2-2	CASIWRATGELFF	TGTGCCAGCATCTGGCGGGCCACCGGGGAGCTGTTTTTT
TRBD1	.	TRBV7-8	TRBJ1-4	CASSLGTGYNEKLFF	TGTGCCAGCAGCTTAGGGACAGGGTATAATGAAAAACTGTTTTTT
TRBD1	.	TRBV19	TRBJ2-4	CASNHRGEAKNIQYF	TGTGCCAGTAACCACAGGGGGGAGGCCAAAAACATTCAGTACTTC
TRBD1	once	TRBV7-9	TRBJ2-2	CASSPTQGEPGELFF	TGTGCCAGCAGTCCCACCCAGGGGGAACCCGGGGAGCTGTTTTTT
.	.	TRBV5-6	TRBJ1-1	CASSLVKRGRMNTEAFF	TGTGCCAGCAGCTTGGTGAAGCGGGGCAGGATGAACACTGAAGCTTTCTTT
.	.	TRBV4-3	TRBJ1-5	CASSQTTGNQPQHF	TGCGCCAGCAGCCAAACTACAGGAAATCAGCCCCAGCATTTT
.	.	TRBV4-3	TRBJ1-4	CASSQALTQSVNEKLFF	TGCGCCAGCAGCCAAGCGCTAACACAGTCAGTAAATGAAAAACTGTTTTTT
.	.	TRBV18	TRBJ2-7	CASSQVPGVYEQYF	TGTGCCAGCTCGCAAGTTCCGGGTGTCTACGAGCAGTACTTC
TRBD1	.	TRBV5-1	TRBJ2-1	CASSLGGTGHNEQFF	TGCGCCAGCAGCTTGGGAGGGACAGGACACAATGAGCAGTTCTTC
.	once	TRBV11-2	TRBJ2-2	CASSYRNTGELFF	TGTGCCAGCAGCTACAGGAACACCGGGGAGCTGTTTTTT
TRBD1	.	TRBV18	TRBJ1-5	CASSTGAGNQPQHF	TGTGCCAGCTCGACAGGGGCTGGCAATCAGCCCCAGCATTTT
.	.	TRBV9	TRBJ2-2	CASSAEEGVMGELFF	TGTGCCAGCAGCGCCGAGGAAGGGGTGATGGGGGAGCTGTTTTTT
.	.	TRBV5-6	TRBJ1-2	CASSRRGGNYGYTF	TGTGCCAGCAGCCGCCGAGGAGGGAACTATGGCTACACCTTC
.	.	TRBV2	TRBJ1-1	CASSEGGAAGRLDTEAFF	TGTGCCAGCAGTGAAGGCGGGGCCGCGGGGAGGTTGGACACTGAAGCTTTCTTT